Listed below are T cell receptor beta chains from one sample, sequenced in a study of cytotoxic CD8 clonotypes in ibrutinib-treated CLL. Sequencing was performed with immunoSEQ multiplex PCR; in TCRdb, only in-frame clones are kept and a portion is missing. This table holds roughly 76,000 clones, 80% found once. The sample was PBMCs, taken at disease progression, from a patient treated with ibrutinib. These receptors all stem from a human donor with chronic lymphocytic leukemia. The CDR3 runs from the conserved cysteine through the conserved F or W. A D gene is named only where the DNA matches it firmly. Rows may omit the clone size; those that give it use once, few, many or a size class.

v_gene	abundance	j_gene	d_gene	len	CDR3aa	CDR3nt
TRBV29-1	NA	TRBJ2-6	NA	15	CSVEGRSSGANVLTF	TGCAGCGTTGAAGGGCGTAGCTCTGGGGCCAACGTCCTGACTTTC
TRBV5-4	NA	TRBJ2-7	TRBD2	14	CASSLTSGDGEQYF	TGTGCCAGCAGCCTGACTAGCGGGGACGGGGAGCAGTACTTC
TRBV5-1	NA	TRBJ1-1	NA	14	CASSLLGAGTEAFF	TGCGCCAGCAGCTTGTTGGGCGCGGGCACTGAAGCTTTCTTT
TRBV5-4	NA	TRBJ1-1	NA	16	CASSSAGGAGDTEAFF	TGTGCCAGCAGCTCTGCGGGGGGCGCGGGCGACACTGAAGCTTTCTTT
TRBV6-1	NA	TRBJ2-7	TRBD1	14	CASGKGQGAQEQYF	TGTGCCAGCGGTAAGGGACAGGGGGCCCAAGAGCAGTACTTC
TRBV6-1	NA	TRBJ2-5	NA	16	CASSEEEGGGKETQYF	TGTGCCAGCAGTGAAGAAGAGGGTGGAGGGAAAGAGACCCAGTACTTC
TRBV15	NA	TRBJ2-7	NA	18	CATSRGPPVLKVSYEQYF	TGTGCCACCAGCAGAGGGCCACCAGTTCTAAAGGTCTCCTACGAGCAGTACTTC
TRBV18	NA	TRBJ2-1	NA	14	CASSPFEAHNEQFF	TGTGCCAGCTCGCCGTTCGAAGCCCACAATGAGCAGTTCTTC
TRBV4-1	NA	TRBJ2-7	NA	15	CASSQVAEDSYEQYF	TGCGCCAGCAGCCAAGTGGCGGAAGACTCCTACGAGCAGTACTTC
TRBV4-2	NA	TRBJ2-7	TRBD2	17	CASSQDLTSGTRHEQYF	TGTGCCAGCAGCCAAGATCTAACTAGCGGGACTCGCCACGAGCAGTACTTC
TRBV12-5	NA	TRBJ2-2	TRBD2	14	CASRLAGYTGELFF	TGTGCTAGCAGACTAGCGGGGTATACCGGGGAGCTGTTTTTT
TRBV11-1	NA	TRBJ1-1	TRBD1	14	CASSAGQGNTEAFF	TGTGCCAGCAGCGCGGGACAGGGGAACACTGAAGCTTTCTTT
TRBV9	few	TRBJ2-7	TRBD1	15	CASSVGAGGLSEQYF	TGTGCCAGCAGCGTAGGGGCAGGGGGCTTAAGCGAGCAGTACTTC
TRBV4-2	NA	TRBJ2-7	NA	13	CASSQAGSYEQYF	TGTGCCAGCAGCCAAGCAGGGTCCTACGAGCAGTACTTC
TRBV30	few	TRBJ2-7	TRBD2	14	CAHLERGGGYEQYF	TGTGCCCACCTTGAGCGGGGAGGAGGCTACGAGCAGTACTTC
TRBV5-1	NA	TRBJ1-5	TRBD1	15	CASSLEGQGNQPQHF	TGCGCCAGCAGCTTGGAAGGACAGGGGAATCAGCCCCAGCATTTT
TRBV9	NA	TRBJ1-6	NA	15	CASSVEPLQNSPLHF	TGTGCCAGCAGCGTAGAACCCCTACAGAATTCACCCCTCCACTTT
TRBV6-5	NA	TRBJ1-5	NA	16	CASSYETPGGNQPQHF	TGTGCCAGCAGTTACGAGACTCCGGGGGGCAATCAGCCCCAGCATTTT
TRBV28	NA	TRBJ1-2	NA	12	CAVPGTYYGYTF	TGTGCCGTCCCTGGGACGTACTATGGCTACACCTTC
TRBV5-1	NA	TRBJ2-7	NA	12	CASSLVGDEQYF	TGCGCCAGCAGCTTGGTCGGAGACGAGCAGTACTTC
TRBV9	NA	TRBJ2-2	TRBD1	15	CASSGRTGFTGELFF	TGTGCCAGCAGCGGACGGACAGGGTTCACCGGGGAGCTGTTTTTT
TRBV4-1	NA	TRBJ2-5	TRBD2	18	CASSQRVLAGAVQETQYF	TGCGCCAGCAGCCAAAGGGTCCTAGCGGGAGCCGTCCAAGAGACCCAGTACTTC
TRBV6-1	NA	TRBJ2-7	NA	11	CASRRTYEQYF	TGTGCCAGCAGACGGACGTACGAGCAGTACTTC
TRBV27	NA	TRBJ2-6	NA	16	CASSSKPRSGANVLTF	TGTGCCAGCAGTTCAAAGCCTAGATCTGGGGCCAACGTCCTGACTTTC
TRBV6-6	NA	TRBJ1-2	TRBD1	16	CASSSIGQGLNYGYTF	TGTGCCAGCAGTAGTATAGGACAGGGACTTAACTATGGCTACACCTTC
TRBV27	NA	TRBJ2-5	TRBD1	14	CASTSGTGRETQYF	TGTGCCAGCACCTCGGGGACAGGGCGAGAGACCCAGTACTTC
TRBV4-1	once	TRBJ2-3	TRBD1	18	CASSQGTGWPSGTDTQYF	TGCGCCAGCAGCCAAGGGACAGGGTGGCCCTCTGGCACAGATACGCAGTATTTT
TRBV15	once	TRBJ2-3	NA	13	CATSRQFTDTQYF	TGTGCCACCAGTAGACAGTTCACAGATACGCAGTATTTT
TRBV4-1	few	TRBJ2-7	NA	15	CASSQDNRESYEQYF	TGCGCCAGCAGCCAAGATAACAGGGAGTCCTACGAGCAGTACTTC
TRBV28	NA	TRBJ2-7	NA	16	CASSPLTTWGAYEQYF	TGTGCCAGCAGTCCCCTGACGACGTGGGGGGCCTACGAGCAGTACTTC
TRBV4-1	once	TRBJ2-2	NA	14	CASSFPRLNGELFF	TGCGCCAGCAGCTTTCCGAGGCTTAACGGGGAGCTGTTTTTT
TRBV19	NA	TRBJ1-3	NA	15	CASSPSANSGNTIYF	TGTGCCAGTAGTCCTAGCGCCAACTCTGGAAACACCATATATTTT
TRBV2	NA	TRBJ2-2	TRBD1	15	CASSEVQGKTGELFF	TGTGCCAGCAGTGAGGTACAGGGGAAAACCGGGGAGCTGTTTTTT
TRBV23-1	NA	TRBJ1-5	NA	18	CASSQFRWGGGSNQPQHF	TGCGCCAGCAGTCAATTCCGTTGGGGCGGAGGGTCCAATCAGCCCCAGCATTTT
TRBV28	NA	TRBJ2-7	NA	13	CASSFWEKDGQYF	TGTGCCAGCAGTTTCTGGGAGAAAGACGGGCAGTACTTC
TRBV5-5	NA	TRBJ1-4	NA	14	CASSLAQGWEKLFF	TGTGCCAGCAGCTTGGCCCAGGGCTGGGAAAAACTGTTTTTT